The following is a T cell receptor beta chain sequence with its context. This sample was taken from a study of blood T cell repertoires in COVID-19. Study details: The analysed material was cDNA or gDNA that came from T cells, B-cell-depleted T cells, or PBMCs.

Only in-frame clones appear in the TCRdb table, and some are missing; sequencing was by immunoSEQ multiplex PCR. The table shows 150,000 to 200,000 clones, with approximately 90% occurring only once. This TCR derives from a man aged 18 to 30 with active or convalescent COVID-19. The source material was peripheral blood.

Here the CDR3 reads CASSLGVSNEKLFF. The CDR3 DNA follows: TGCGCCAGCAGCTTAGGGGTTTCTAATGAAAAACTGTTTTTT. This chain links TRBV5-1 with TRBJ1-4; D possibly corresponds to TRBD1 (5 bases). This CDR3 is built from 14 residues. V lost 2 bases, J lost 3 bases, and 8 bases lay in between. The germline V gene encodes CDR1 SGHRS and CDR2 YFSETQ.